Below, one TCR beta chain is given with its context. Its antigen is still unknown. The germline V gene has CDR1 SGHRS and CDR2 YFSETQ. The CDR3 runs to 15 residues. Between the trimmed V and J ends, which lost 2 bases and 8 bases, there was a span of 14 bases. The sample originates from a study of beta chain features in type 1 diabetes. The authors reverse transcribed all of the isolated RNA, so sequencing captured expressed TCRB transcripts. TCRdb's table, derived via immunoSEQ multiplex PCR, lists solely in-frame clones and lacks some. This sample yields more than 300,000 clones, of which 7% to 10% are seen a single time; around 1% belongs to the top ten. Study conclusions and caveats: For Type 1 diabetes patients, all four CD4+ subsets carried TCRB CDR3s that were moderately but significantly shorter.

Material: central memory CD4+ T cells from blood. The chain is built from TRBV5-1 and TRBJ1-6; D perhaps matches TRBD1 (6 bases). The origin of this receptor is a man aged 25 to 45 with type 1 diabetes. CDR3: CASSLIQGNDSPLHF. CDR3 nucleotide sequence: TGCGCCAGCAGCTTAATACAGGGAAATGATTCACCCCTCCACTTT.